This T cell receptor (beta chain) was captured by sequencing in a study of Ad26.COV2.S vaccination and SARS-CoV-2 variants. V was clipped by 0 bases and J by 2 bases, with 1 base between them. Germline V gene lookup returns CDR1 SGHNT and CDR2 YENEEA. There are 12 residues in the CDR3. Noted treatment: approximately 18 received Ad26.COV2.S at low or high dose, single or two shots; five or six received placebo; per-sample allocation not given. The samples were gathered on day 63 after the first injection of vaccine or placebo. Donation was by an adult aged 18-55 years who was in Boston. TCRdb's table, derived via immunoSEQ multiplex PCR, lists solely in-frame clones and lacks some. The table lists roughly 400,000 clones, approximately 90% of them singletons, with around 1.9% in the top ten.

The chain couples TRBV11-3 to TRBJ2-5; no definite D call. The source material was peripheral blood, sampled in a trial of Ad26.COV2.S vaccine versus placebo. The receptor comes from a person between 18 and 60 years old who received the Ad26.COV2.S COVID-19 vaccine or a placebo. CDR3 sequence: CASSLDQETQYF. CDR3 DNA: TGTGCCAGCAGCTTAGATCAAGAGACCCAGTACTTC.